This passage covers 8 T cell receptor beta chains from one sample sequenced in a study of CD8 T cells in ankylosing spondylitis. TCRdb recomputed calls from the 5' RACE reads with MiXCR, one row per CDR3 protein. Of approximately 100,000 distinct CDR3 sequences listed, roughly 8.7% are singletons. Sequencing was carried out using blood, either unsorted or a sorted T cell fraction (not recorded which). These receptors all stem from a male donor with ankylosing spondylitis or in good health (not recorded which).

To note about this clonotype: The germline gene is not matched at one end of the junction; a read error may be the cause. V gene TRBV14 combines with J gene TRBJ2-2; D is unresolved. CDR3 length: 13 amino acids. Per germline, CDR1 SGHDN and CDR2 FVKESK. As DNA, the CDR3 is TGTGTCAGCAGCCAAGATCTCACCGGGGAGCTGTTTTTT. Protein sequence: CVSSQDLTGELFF.

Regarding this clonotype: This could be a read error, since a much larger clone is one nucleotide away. This CDR3 is CNARLQGGDTQYF. The CDR3 DNA reads as TGCAATGCTAGGTTACAGGGTGGAGATACGCAGTATTTT. The chain carries TRBV20-1 and TRBJ2-3; D might be TRBD1 (6 bases). Looked up from germline, CDR1 is DFQATT and CDR2 is SNEGSKA (reference sequence). The CDR3 has 13 residues.

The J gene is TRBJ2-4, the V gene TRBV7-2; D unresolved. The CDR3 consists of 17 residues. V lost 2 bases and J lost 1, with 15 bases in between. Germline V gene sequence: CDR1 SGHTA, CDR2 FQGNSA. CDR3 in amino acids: CASSLYSPSVAKNIQYF. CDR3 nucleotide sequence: TGTGCCAGCAGCTTATACTCACCTTCTGTGGCCAAAAACATTCAGTACTTC.

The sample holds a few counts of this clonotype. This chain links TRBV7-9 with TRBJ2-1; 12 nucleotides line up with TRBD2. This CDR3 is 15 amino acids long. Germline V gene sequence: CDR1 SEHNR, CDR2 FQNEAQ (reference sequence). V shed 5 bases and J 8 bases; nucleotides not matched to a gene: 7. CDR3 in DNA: TGTGCCAGCAGCCCCGGGACTAGCGGGTGGGATGAGCAGTTCTTC. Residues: CASSPGTSGWDEQFF.

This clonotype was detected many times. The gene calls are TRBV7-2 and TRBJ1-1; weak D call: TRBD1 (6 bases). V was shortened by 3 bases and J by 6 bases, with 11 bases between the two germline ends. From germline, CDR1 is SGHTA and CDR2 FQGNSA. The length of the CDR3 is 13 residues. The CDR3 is CASSFGQTPEAFF. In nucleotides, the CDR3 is TGTGCCAGCAGCTTCGGACAGACCCCTGAAGCTTTCTTT.

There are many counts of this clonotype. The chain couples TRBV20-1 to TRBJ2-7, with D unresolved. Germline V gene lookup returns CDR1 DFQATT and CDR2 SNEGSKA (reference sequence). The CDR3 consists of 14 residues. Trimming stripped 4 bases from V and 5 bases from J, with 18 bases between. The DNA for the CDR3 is TGCAGTGCTAAGGTATCCGGATTTCAAAACGAGCAGTACTTC. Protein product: CSAKVSGFQNEQYF.

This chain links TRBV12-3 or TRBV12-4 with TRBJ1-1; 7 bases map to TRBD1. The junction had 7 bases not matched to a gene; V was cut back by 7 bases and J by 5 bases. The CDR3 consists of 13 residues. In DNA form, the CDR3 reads TGTGCCAGCAACAGGGGACCCTCGACTGAAGCTTTCTTT. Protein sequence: CASNRGPSTEAFF.

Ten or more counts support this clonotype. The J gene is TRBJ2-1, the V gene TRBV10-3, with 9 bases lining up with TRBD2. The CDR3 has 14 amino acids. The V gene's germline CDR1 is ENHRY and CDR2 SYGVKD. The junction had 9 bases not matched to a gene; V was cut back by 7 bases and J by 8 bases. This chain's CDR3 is CAINLGGGAHEQFF. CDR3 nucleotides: TGTGCCATCAATCTAGGCGGGGGGGCACATGAGCAGTTCTTC.